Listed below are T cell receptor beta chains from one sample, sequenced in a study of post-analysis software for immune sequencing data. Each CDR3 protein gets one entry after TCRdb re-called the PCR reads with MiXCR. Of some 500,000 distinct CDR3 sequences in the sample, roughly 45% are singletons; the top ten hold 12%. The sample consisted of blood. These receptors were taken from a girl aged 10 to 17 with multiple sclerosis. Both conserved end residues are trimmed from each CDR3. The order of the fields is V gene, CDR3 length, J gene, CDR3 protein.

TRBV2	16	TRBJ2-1	ASRGRKSSLPTYNEQF
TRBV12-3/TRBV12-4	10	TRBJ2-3	ASRRATDTQY
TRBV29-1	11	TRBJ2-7	SVATEITYEQY
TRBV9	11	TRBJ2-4	ASSPGQGSPQY
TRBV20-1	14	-	SAPRTSGTMPIEQY
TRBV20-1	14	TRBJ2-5	SARPYDRSLGETQY
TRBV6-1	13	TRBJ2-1	ASSGALSSYNEQF
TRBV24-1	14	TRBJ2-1	ATSDPRKRGTNEQF
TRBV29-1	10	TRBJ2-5	SVESGTETQY
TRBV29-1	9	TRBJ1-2	SVSRGNGYT
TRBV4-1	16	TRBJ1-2	ASSQGIKGQLANYGYT
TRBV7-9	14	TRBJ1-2	ASSSRGLPTNYGYT
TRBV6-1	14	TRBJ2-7	ASSEGLAGTSYEQY
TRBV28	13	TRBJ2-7	ASSPPGQFSYEQY
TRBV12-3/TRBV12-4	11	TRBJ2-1	ASRIPSANEQF
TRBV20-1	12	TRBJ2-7	SAREDRVSYEQY
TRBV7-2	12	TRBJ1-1	ASSLEHSNTEAF
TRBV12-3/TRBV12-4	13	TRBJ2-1	ASSPRVERYNEQF
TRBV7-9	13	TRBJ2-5	ASSRTVNRQETQY
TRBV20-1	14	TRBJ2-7	SARDRRSGRCYEQY
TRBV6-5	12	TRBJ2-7	ASSWALTSYEQY
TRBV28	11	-	ASSWTEPNIQY
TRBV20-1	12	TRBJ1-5	SARFPGSNQPQH
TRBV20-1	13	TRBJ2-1	SARFPTSGSSEQF
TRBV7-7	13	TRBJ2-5	ASSRTGGFQETQY
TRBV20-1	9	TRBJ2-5	SVGAQETQY
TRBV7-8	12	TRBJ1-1	ASSQMTGNTEAF
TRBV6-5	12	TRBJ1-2	ASSWDRRNYGYT
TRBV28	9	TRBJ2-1	ASSFSSWEF
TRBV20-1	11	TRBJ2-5	SAQPGHLLPQY
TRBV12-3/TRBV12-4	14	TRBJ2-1	ASGDLAGSSYNEQF
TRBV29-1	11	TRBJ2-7	SVGQSMIDEQY
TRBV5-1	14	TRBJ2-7	ASSPRPTAGSGEQY
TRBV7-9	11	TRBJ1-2	ASSTRTDYGYT
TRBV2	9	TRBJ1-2	ASSRTRGYT
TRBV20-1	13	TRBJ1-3	SARDLEASGNTIY
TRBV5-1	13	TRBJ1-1	ASSLGLRLGAEAF
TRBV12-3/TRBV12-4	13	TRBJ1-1	ASRAYDPGENEAF
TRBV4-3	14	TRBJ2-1	ASSQQAGDTYNEQF
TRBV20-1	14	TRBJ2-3	SAREVAGGYTDTQY
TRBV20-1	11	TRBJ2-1	SAGRNSYNEQF